The TCR beta chain described here comes from a study of beta chain features in type 1 diabetes. The study's findings and limits: Across patients, naive, central memory and Treg TCRB repertoires exhibited apparently greater similarity than was observed across healthy donors. TCRB rearrangement may or may not be influenced by HLA type; here this remained unresolved.

As concerns this clone: Its antigen is not identified.

Every participating donor gave one draw, a heparinised blood sample averaging about 110 mL. All of the isolated RNA was reverse transcribed, so expressed TCRB transcripts were sequenced. Assay: immunoSEQ multiplex PCR; the TCRdb copy retains only in-frame clones and omits some. The sample records a few hundred thousand clones, over 13% being singletons. The source of this sequence is a woman aged 18-29 years in good health. The material sequenced was naive CD4+ T cells from blood.

The CDR3 DNA follows: TGTGCCAGCAGTCCTTCGGGACTAGCGGGATCCACCCAAGAGACCCAGTACTTC. Its protein product is CASSPSGLAGSTQETQYF. V usage is TRBV28 and J usage is TRBJ2-5; 13 bases agree with TRBD2. Germline V lookup: CDR1 MDHEN, CDR2 SYDVKM. Losses at the gene ends were 5 bases for V and 1 base for J; bases not matched to a gene: 10. The CDR3 spans 18 residues.